This T cell receptor beta chain was obtained from a study of blood T cell repertoires in COVID-19. As for the study in general: Acute-phase and convalescent COVID-19 samples originated in the United States, Italy and Spain. T cells, B-cell-depleted T cells, or PBMCs provided the cDNA or gDNA that served as material.

This clone was counted between two and nine times. Original processing notes: Nucleated cell counts were estimated from reference gene primer amplification. Generated by immunoSEQ multiplex PCR, the TCRdb table keeps only in-frame clones and is missing some. V and J calls plus clone size are reproduced from that table; the DNA served to infer D and trimming. The sample carries around 200,000 clones, about 88% recorded once. The J segment lost 3 bases and the V segment lost 5 bases, leaving 7 bases of the junction unmatched. This CDR3 region has 15 residues. The germline V gene encodes CDR1 SGHAT and CDR2 FQNNGV.

The chain combines TRBV11-2 with TRBJ1-1; 9 bases map to TRBD1. The receptor comes from a man aged 40-55 years with active or convalescent COVID-19. Sequencing used peripheral blood. CDR3 bases: TGTGCCAGCAGCCCCCGGACAGGGGCGGACACTGAAGCTTTCTTT. Amino acid sequence: CASSPRTGADTEAFF. Drawing the rest from reference TRBV11-2 and TRBJ1-1, the complete variable domain is EAGVAQSPRYKIIEKRQSVAFWCNPISGHATLYWYQQILGQGPKLLIQFQNNGVVDDSQLPKDRFSAERLKGVDSTLKIQPAKLEDSAVYLCASSPRTGADTEAFFGQGTRLTVV.